These T cell receptor beta chains were read from a single sample in a study of cytomegalovirus exposure and HLA in healthy donors. Profiling relied on immunoSEQ multiplex PCR, and the TCRdb table lists in-frame clones only, not all of them. This table holds 150,000 or so clones. Input material: PBMCs. The receptors shown here come from a woman between 45 and 60 years old in good health and CMV-seronegative. CDR3s include the opening cysteine and the closing phenylalanine or tryptophan.

V: TRBV4-2; CDR3: CASSPRWGPNTGELFF
V: TRBV7-2; CDR3: CASSPGQGEGSEQYF
V: TRBV11-3; CDR3: CASSLDRGLGTGGTGELFF
V: TRBV13; CDR3: CASSFTDRGETQYF
V: TRBV5-1; CDR3: CASSPLGGGGVF
V: TRBV23-1; CDR3: CASSLSPGQGAVHEQYF
V: TRBV5-1; CDR3: CASSITGTLNTEAFF
V: TRBV6-5; CDR3: CASSAGPYNSPLHF
V: TRBV7-9; CDR3: CASSLGPRGEQFF
V: TRBV5-1; CDR3: CASSPDRVTGNTIYF
V: TRBV19; CDR3: CASSVTGQGISEAFF
V: TRBV5-1; CDR3: CASSYQTGNSGYEQYF
V: TRBV7-3; CDR3: CASSVGSSYEQYF
V: TRBV7-9; CDR3: CASSLIQGVGGYTEAFF
V: TRBV7-2; CDR3: CASSFALGALSATDTQYF
V: TRBV30; CDR3: CAWSTGFNEKLFF
V: TRBV7-7; CDR3: CASSSGLQETQYF
V: TRBV6-1; CDR3: CASTPGRGSYGYTF